This T cell receptor beta chain originates from a study of T-cell reconstitution after alpha-beta-depleted transplantation in children. The library targeted TCRbeta and was prepared with unique molecular identifiers. MiXCR, applied by TCRdb to the PCR reads, yields one record per CDR3 protein. The sample has around 600,000 distinct CDR3 sequences; over 9.5% are singletons. CDR1 and CDR2 (germline): SQVTM, ANQGSEA. V lost 6 bases to trimming and J lost 0 bases; unmatched junction nucleotides: 12. This CDR3 has 17 residues. This clonotype was counted ten times or more. The sample here was PBMCs from the stem cell graft donor, taken from the stem cell graft. V and J are TRBV29-1 and TRBJ2-1, with 9 bases that match TRBD2. The sequence was collected from a human donor who donated a stem cell graft to a child with acute myeloid leukemia. The CDR3 bases are TGCAGCGTCCCACAAAGCGGGAGGATAAGCTCCTACAATGAGCAGTTCTTC. The encoded protein is CSVPQSGRISSYNEQFF.